A selection of T cell receptor beta chains follows, all from one sample in a study of blood T cells in healthy people across ages. TCRdb re-called the 5' RACE reads with MiXCR, one entry per CDR3 protein. Of over 500,000 distinct CDR3 sequences listed, around a quarter are singletons. The same data also went into a second study, on T cells of mothers and their children.

Sequencing was carried out using blood. These receptors were obtained from a boy aged 2 to 9 in good health. The CDR3 runs from the conserved cysteine through the conserved F or W. D genes are given only for firm matches. Where a row states a size, it is once, few, many or the class of an expanded clone; other rows omit it.

d_call | j_call | clone_size | v_call | cdr3_aa | cdr3_nt
NA | TRBJ2-7 | NA | TRBV21-1 | CASSSQGPPDYEQYF | TGTGCCAGCAGCTCCCAAGGACCTCCGGACTACGAGCAGTACTTC
NA | TRBJ2-7 | NA | TRBV7-3 | CASSSFPREQGAYEQYF | TGTGCCAGCAGCTCATTCCCCCGGGAACAGGGCGCGTACGAGCAGTACTTC
NA | TRBJ1-2 | NA | TRBV12-3/TRBV12-4 | CASSLGTLYGYTF | TGTGCCAGCAGCCTAGGGACCCTCTATGGCTACACCTTC
NA | TRBJ1-6 | few | TRBV5-5 | CASSLFRGAGSPLHF | TGTGCCAGCAGCTTGTTTCGGGGGGCTGGGTCACCCCTCCACTTT
TRBD1 | TRBJ1-5 | few | TRBV20-1 | CSARAASSTGSNQPQHF | TGCAGTGCTAGAGCCGCCTCGTCGACAGGGAGCAATCAGCCCCAGCATTTT
NA | TRBJ2-4 | few | TRBV20-1 | CSASGGAGLTKNIQYF | TGCAGTGCTAGCGGGGGAGCGGGTTTAACCAAAAACATTCAGTACTTC
NA | TRBJ2-7 | NA | TRBV29-1 | CSVEDKNSYEQCF | TGCAGCGTTGAAGATAAAAACTCCTACGAGCAGTGCTTC
NA | TRBJ1-4 | few | TRBV6-6 | CASSYAPPPRNEKLFF | TGTGCCAGCAGTTATGCCCCTCCGCCCCGTAATGAAAAACTGTTTTTT
TRBD1 | TRBJ2-2 | few | TRBV14 | CASSWIRGHTGELFF | TGTGCCAGCAGCTGGATCAGGGGGCACACCGGGGAGCTGTTTTTT
TRBD2 | TRBJ2-5 | few | TRBV3-1 | CASSSGGGVQETQYF | TGTGCCAGCAGCAGCGGGGGAGGGGTCCAAGAGACCCAGTACTTC
NA | TRBJ2-4 | few | TRBV5-6 | CASSLERAGLAKNIQYF | TGTGCCAGCAGCTTGGAACGGGCAGGGTTAGCCAAAAACATTCAGTACTTC
TRBD1 | TRBJ2-5 | NA | TRBV7-9 | CASSAYPQGPETQYF | TGTGCCAGCAGCGCCTACCCACAGGGGCCAGAGACCCAGTACTTC
TRBD2 | TRBJ2-5 | NA | TRBV20-1 | CSASGEGRETQYF | TGCAGTGCTAGTGGGGAGGGCCGAGAGACCCAGTACTTC
NA | TRBJ1-2 | few | TRBV7-9 | CASSSTRTKHYGYTF | TGTGCCAGCAGCTCGACCCGGACTAAACATTATGGCTACACCTTC
NA | TRBJ2-1 | NA | TRBV10-3 | CAISEGGRSRNNEQFF | TGTGCCATCAGTGAGGGTGGTAGGTCGAGAAACAATGAGCAGTTCTTC
NA | TRBJ2-5 | NA | TRBV29-1 | CSVDPSQTQYF | TGCAGCGTTGACCCCTCGCAGACCCAGTACTTC
TRBD2 | TRBJ2-3 | NA | TRBV12-3/TRBV12-4 | CATSGIAADTQYF | TGTGCAACTAGCGGGATAGCGGCAGATACGCAGTATTTT
TRBD1 | TRBJ1-5 | NA | TRBV27 | CASSLGQGGEQPQHF | TGTGCCAGCAGTTTAGGACAGGGAGGAGAACAGCCCCAGCATTTT
NA | TRBJ1-2 | NA | TRBV3-1 | CASSHWDRPNYGYTF | TGTGCCAGCAGCCATTGGGACCGGCCCAACTATGGCTACACCTTC
NA | TRBJ1-1 | few | TRBV7-2 | CASSYGAVMNTEAFF | TGTGCCAGCAGCTACGGGGCGGTGATGAACACTGAAGCTTTCTTT
NA | TRBJ2-5 | once | TRBV11-2 | CASSMRLPSSQETQYF | TGTGCCAGCAGCATGCGACTTCCCTCAAGTCAAGAGACCCAGTACTTC
NA | TRBJ2-4 | NA | TRBV20-1 | CSASPAEQAKNIQCF | TGCAGTGCTAGTCCGGCGGAACAAGCCAAAAACATTCAGTGCTTC
NA | TRBJ1-2 | NA | TRBV20-1 | CSARDGDGYGYTF | TGCAGTGCTAGAGATGGAGATGGCTATGGCTACACCTTC
TRBD1 | TRBJ1-2 | NA | TRBV5-4 | CASSWDSPIYGYTF | TGTGCCAGCAGCTGGGACAGCCCCATCTATGGCTACACCTTC
NA | TRBJ2-7 | NA | TRBV10-3 | CAISDARQSSYEQYF | TGTGCCATCAGTGATGCCCGACAGAGCTCCTACGAGCAGTACTTC
NA | TRBJ1-4 | NA | TRBV4-1 | CASSQLFGGVTANEKLFF | TGCGCCAGCAGCCAGCTCTTCGGCGGTGTAACGGCTAATGAAAAACTGTTTTTT
NA | TRBJ2-7 | few | TRBV20-1 | CSVGAQSTYEQYF | TGCAGTGTTGGGGCCCAGAGCACCTACGAGCAGTACTTC
NA | TRBJ2-4 | few | TRBV27 | CASSPTYPPSVAIQYF | TGTGCCAGCAGTCCCACATACCCCCCGTCGGTGGCCATTCAGTACTTC
NA | TRBJ2-5 | NA | TRBV7-2 | CASSLSFTGPQTQYF | TGTGCCAGCAGCTTAAGCTTCACCGGCCCTCAGACCCAGTACTTC
TRBD2 | TRBJ2-7 | few | TRBV6-5 | CASSYGLAGGRERGDEQYF | TGTGCCAGCAGTTATGGGCTAGCGGGAGGGCGGGAACGAGGAGACGAGCAGTACTTC
TRBD2 | TRBJ2-1 | few | TRBV6-5 | CASRLAGGKNNEQFF | TGTGCCAGCAGATTAGCGGGGGGGAAGAACAATGAGCAGTTCTTC
TRBD1 | TRBJ2-5 | few | TRBV2 | CASSGQGIHGTQYF | TGTGCCAGCAGTGGACAGGGGATTCATGGAACTCAGTACTTC
TRBD1 | TRBJ2-7 | few | TRBV4-1 | CASSHHRGYYEQYF | TGCGCCAGCAGCCACCACAGGGGTTACTACGAGCAGTACTTC
NA | TRBJ2-7 | few | TRBV4-1 | CASSQVGRAGARYEQYF | TGCGCCAGCAGCCAAGTAGGTCGAGCAGGGGCTAGGTACGAGCAGTACTTC
NA | TRBJ2-5 | NA | TRBV30 | CAWRRHLKETQYF | TGTGCCTGGAGGAGACACCTTAAAGAGACCCAGTACTTC